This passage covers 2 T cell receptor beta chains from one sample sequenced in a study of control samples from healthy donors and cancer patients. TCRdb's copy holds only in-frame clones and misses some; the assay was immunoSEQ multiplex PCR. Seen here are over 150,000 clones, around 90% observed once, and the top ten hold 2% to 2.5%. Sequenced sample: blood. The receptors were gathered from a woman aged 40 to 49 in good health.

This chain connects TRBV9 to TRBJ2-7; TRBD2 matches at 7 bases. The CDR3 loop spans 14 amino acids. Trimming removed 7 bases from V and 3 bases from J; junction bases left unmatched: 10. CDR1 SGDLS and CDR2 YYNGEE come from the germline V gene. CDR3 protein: CASARGRGNYEQYF. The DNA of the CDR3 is TGTGCCAGCGCGCGAGGGCGGGGGAACTACGAGCAGTACTTC.

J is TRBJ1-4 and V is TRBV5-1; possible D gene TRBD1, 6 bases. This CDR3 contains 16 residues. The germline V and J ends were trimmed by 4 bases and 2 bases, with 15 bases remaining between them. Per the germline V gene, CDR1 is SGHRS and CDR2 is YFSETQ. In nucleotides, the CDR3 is TGCGCCAGCAGCCTCGCGGGAGGGGGTACTAATGAAAAACTGTTTTTT. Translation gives CASSLAGGGTNEKLFF.